This entry is about one T cell receptor (beta chain). The antigen is not known. These data originate in a study of CXCR3-negative and CXCR3-positive naive CD8 T cells. The CDR3 consists of 15 residues. CDR1 and CDR2 (germline): GTSNPN, SVGIG (reference sequence). General study findings and limits: Memory CD8+ cells had much lower diversity, and both naive subsets had comparably high diversity. TRB CDR3 properties were used to infer TCR strength, and surface CD5 was comparable between naive subsets. Against CXCR3-negative naive cells, CXCR3-positive naive cells showed more hydrophobic TRB CDR3s.

CD45RO-CCR7+CD27+CD95- expression identified naive CD8+ T cells. TRB cDNA libraries were made by UMI-labeled 5' RACE. Using the 5' RACE reads, TCRdb records one entry per CDR3 protein without DNA. This sample's table reports 130,000 to 150,000 distinct CDR3 sequences. The specimen sequenced was naive CXCR3+ CD8+ T cells from blood. Subset reported: CD45RO-CCR7+CD27+CD95- naive CD8+ T cells expressing CXCR3 (TNR3+). The TCR originated in a human donor in good health. Some clones in this sample may be carry-over from other donors' samples. The V call is TRBV30, the J call TRBJ1-6. CDR3 region: CAWREGARRNSPLHF. Variable domain in full (rest from reference TRBV30 and TRBJ1-6): SQTIHQWPATLVQPVGSPLSLECTVEGTSNPNLYWYRQAAGRGLQLLFYSVGIGQISSEVPQNLSASRPQDRQFILSSKKLLLSDSGFYLCAWREGARRNSPLHFGNGTRLTVT.